This T cell receptor beta chain stems from a study of long-term antiretroviral therapy in people with HIV. Trimming left V 3 bases short and J 6 bases short, with 12 bases between. Germline V gene sequence: CDR1 SGHDN, CDR2 FVKESK. The CDR3 totals 14 residues. Survey-level resolution applied to immunoSEQ assay v3.0. Assay used: immunoSEQ multiplex PCR; TCRdb lists only in-frame clones, some missing. The data contain 20,000 to 30,000 clones, 75% to 90% of them singletons. For each donor, at least one pre-ART and at least two post-ART PBMC samples were available. Turning to this clone: The antigen is not known.

Study-wide results and caveats: Following ART, diversity rose but still fell short of transplant donor controls.

This TCR derives from a man aged 35-49 years with HIV. The sequences come from unsorted PBMCs, collected 2.3 years after starting antiretroviral therapy. The J gene is TRBJ2-1, the V gene TRBV14; D possibly corresponds to TRBD2 (5 bases). CDR3 loop: CASSQQMGSNEQFF. The CDR3 DNA reads TGTGCCAGCAGCCAGCAGATGGGGAGCAATGAGCAGTTCTTC. The variable domain in full, completed from reference TRBV14 and TRBJ2-1, reads EAGVTQFPSHSVIEKGQTVTLRCDPISGHDNLYWYRRVMGKEIKFLLHFVKESKQDESGMPNNRFLAERTGGTYSTLKVQPAELEDSGVYFCASSQQMGSNEQFFGPGTRLTVL.